This section outlines one TCR beta chain sequence together with its context. This sample was taken from a study of blood T cell repertoires in COVID-19. Study-wide context: Acute and convalescent COVID-19 specimens originated in the United States, Italy and Spain. Nucleic acid was either cDNA or gDNA, and it came from T cells, B-cell-depleted T cells, or PBMCs.

TCRdb keeps only in-frame clones here, not all; method: immunoSEQ multiplex PCR. The profile shows 350,000 to 400,000 clones, around 89% of them singletons. Germline V lookup: CDR1 LNHDA, CDR2 SQIVND (reference sequence). The V end lost 4 bases, the J end lost 0 bases, and 10 bases lay between the germline ends. This CDR3 region has 15 residues. The specimen sequenced was PBMCs or T cells enriched from blood (not recorded which). The TCR originated in a man younger than 35 who had recovered from COVID-19. V and J are TRBV19 and TRBJ1-5; the D is unclear. The CDR3 region is CASSRAGTSNQPQHF. In DNA form, the CDR3 reads TGTGCCAGTAGTAGAGCAGGAACTAGCAATCAGCCCCAGCATTTT.